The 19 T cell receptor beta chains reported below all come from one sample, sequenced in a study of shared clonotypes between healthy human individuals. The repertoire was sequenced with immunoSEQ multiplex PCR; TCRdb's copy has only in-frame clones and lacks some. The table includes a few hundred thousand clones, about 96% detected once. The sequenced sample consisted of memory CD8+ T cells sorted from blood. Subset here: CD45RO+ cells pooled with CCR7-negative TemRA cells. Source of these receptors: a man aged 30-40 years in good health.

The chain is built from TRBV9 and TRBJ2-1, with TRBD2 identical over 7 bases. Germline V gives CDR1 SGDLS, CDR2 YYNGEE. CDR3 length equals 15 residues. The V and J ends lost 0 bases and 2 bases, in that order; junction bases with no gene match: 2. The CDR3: CASSVGLAAYNEQFF. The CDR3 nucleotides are TGTGCCAGCAGCGTAGGGCTAGCGGCCTACAATGAGCAGTTCTTC.

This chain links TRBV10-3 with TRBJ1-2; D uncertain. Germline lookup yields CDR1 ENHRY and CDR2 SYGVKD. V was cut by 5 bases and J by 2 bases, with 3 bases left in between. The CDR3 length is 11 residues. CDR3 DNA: TGTGCCATCAGTAAAAACTATGGCTACACCTTC. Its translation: CAISKNYGYTF.

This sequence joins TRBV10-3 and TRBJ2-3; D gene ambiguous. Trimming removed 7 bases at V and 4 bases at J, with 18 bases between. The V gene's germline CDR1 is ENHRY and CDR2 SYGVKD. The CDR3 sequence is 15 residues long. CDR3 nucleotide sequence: TGTGCCATCACGCGGATTCCCGGCTTTCCAGATACGCAGTATTTT. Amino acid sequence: CAITRIPGFPDTQYF.

CDR3 sequence reads: CASSLGQGARGEQYF. For the CDR3, the DNA is TGTGCCAGCAGTTTGGGACAGGGGGCTCGTGGCGAGCAGTACTTC. The gene calls are TRBV6-9 and TRBJ2-7, with 12 bases lining up with TRBD1. CDR3 length: 15 residues. Looked up from germline, CDR1 is MNHGY and CDR2 is SVAAGI. Losses at the gene ends were 4 bases for V and 6 bases for J; bases not matched to a gene: 7.

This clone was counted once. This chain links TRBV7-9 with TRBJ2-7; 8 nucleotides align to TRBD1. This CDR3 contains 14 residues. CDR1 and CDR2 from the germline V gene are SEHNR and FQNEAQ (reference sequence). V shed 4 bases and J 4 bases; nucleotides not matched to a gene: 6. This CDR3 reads CASSWGQAGYEQYF. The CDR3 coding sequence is TGTGCCAGCAGCTGGGGACAGGCAGGTTACGAGCAGTACTTC.

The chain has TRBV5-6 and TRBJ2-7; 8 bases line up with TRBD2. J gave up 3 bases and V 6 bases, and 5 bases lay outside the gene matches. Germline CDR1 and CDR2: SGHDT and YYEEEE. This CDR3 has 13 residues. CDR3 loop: CASKAGGLYEQYF. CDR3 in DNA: TGTGCCAGCAAGGCGGGAGGCCTCTACGAGCAGTACTTC.

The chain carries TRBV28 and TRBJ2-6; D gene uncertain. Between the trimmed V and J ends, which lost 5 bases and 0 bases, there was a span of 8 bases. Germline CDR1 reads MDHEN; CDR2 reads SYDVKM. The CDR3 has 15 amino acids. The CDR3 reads CASSMSGSGANVLTF. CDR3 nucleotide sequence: TGTGCCAGCAGTATGAGTGGCTCTGGGGCCAACGTCCTGACTTTC.

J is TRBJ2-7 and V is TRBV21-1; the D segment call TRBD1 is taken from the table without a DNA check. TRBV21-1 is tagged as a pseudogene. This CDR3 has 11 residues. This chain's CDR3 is CASSPSYEQYF. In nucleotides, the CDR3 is TGTGCCAGCTCCCCATCCTACGAGCAGTACTTC.

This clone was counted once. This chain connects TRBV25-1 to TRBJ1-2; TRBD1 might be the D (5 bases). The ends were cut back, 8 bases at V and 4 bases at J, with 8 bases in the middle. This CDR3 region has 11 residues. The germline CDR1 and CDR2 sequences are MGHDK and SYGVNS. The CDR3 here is CASGTFYGYTF. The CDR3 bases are TGTGCCAGCGGGACCTTCTATGGCTACACCTTC.

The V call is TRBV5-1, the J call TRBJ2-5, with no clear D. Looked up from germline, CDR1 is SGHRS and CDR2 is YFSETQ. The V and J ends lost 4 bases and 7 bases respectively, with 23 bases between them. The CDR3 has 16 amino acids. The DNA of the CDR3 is TGCGCCAGCAGCCCGACCGCGGTCCGCCGGACGGGGACCCAGTACTTC. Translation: CASSPTAVRRTGTQYF.

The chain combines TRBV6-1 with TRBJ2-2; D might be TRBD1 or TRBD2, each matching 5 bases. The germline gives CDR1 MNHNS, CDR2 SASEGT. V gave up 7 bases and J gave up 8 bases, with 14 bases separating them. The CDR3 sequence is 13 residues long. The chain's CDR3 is CASNRDRTGELFF. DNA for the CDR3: TGTGCCAGCAACCGGGACCGGACTGGGGAGCTGTTTTTT.

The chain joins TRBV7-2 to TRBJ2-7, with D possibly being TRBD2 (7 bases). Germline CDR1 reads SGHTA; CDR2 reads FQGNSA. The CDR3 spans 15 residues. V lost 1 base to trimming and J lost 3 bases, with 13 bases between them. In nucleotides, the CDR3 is TGTGCCAGCAGCTTAGAGGGGAGGGGGGACTACGAGCAGTACTTC. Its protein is CASSLEGRGDYEQYF.

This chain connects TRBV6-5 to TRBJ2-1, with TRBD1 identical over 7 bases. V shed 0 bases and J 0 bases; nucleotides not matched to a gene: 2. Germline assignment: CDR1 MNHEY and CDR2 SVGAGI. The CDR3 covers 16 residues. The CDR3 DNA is TGTGCCAGCAGTTACTCCGGGACAGCCTCCTACAATGAGCAGTTCTTC. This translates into CASSYSGTASYNEQFF.

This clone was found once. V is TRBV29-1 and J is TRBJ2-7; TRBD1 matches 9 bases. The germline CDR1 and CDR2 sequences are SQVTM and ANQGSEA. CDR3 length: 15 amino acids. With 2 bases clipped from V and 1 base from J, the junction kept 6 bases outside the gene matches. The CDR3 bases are TGCAGCGTTGAAAACAGGGGGCGCGGTTCCTACGAGCAGTACTTC. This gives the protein CSVENRGRGSYEQYF.

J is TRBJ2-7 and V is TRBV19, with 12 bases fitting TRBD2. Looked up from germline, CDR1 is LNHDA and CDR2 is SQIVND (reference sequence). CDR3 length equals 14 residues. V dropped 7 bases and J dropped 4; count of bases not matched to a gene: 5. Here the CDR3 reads CASKLTSGSYEQYF. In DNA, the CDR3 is TGTGCCAGTAAGCTGACTAGCGGGAGTTACGAGCAGTACTTC.

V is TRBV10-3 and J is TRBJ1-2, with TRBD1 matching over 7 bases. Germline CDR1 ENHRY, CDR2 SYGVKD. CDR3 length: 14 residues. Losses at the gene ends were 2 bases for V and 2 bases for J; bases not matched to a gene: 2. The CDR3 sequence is CAISEMDRNYGYTF. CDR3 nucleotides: TGTGCCATCAGTGAGATGGACAGGAACTATGGCTACACCTTC.

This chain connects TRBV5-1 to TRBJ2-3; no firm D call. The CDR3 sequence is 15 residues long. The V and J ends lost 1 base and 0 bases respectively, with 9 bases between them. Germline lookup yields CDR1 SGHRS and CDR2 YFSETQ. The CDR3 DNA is TGCGCCAGCAGCTTGCAGGTGGGGAGCACAGATACGCAGTATTTT. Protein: CASSLQVGSTDTQYF.

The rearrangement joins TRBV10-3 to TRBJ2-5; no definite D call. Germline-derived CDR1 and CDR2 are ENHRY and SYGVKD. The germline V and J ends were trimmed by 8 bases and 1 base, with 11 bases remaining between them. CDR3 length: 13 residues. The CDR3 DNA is TGTGCCATCGGCTCAGGCCTCCAAGAGACCCAGTACTTC. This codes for CAIGSGLQETQYF.

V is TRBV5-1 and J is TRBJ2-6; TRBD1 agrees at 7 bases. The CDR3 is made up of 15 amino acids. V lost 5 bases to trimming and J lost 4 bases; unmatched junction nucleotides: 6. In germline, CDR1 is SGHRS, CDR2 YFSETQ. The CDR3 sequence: CASRLQGSGANVLTF. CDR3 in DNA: TGCGCCAGCAGGTTACAGGGGTCCGGGGCCAACGTCCTGACTTTC.